The TCR beta chain described here comes from a study of blood T cell repertoires in COVID-19. In the study overall: The samples span acute and convalescent COVID-19 from the United States, Italy and Spain. T cells, B-cell-depleted T cells, or PBMCs supplied cDNA or gDNA.

Per the original data handling: Amplified reference gene primers provided the basis for estimating nucleated cell counts. The method was immunoSEQ multiplex PCR; TCRdb's version includes in-frame clones alone and lacks a portion of them. V, J and clone size are those of that table, while D and trimming were read from the DNA. The sample has under 300,000 clones, 80% to 90% seen once; the top ten hold 3%. The V gene end was trimmed by 1 base and the J gene end by 3 bases; junction bases not matched to a gene: 5. The germline gives CDR1 LNHNV, CDR2 YYDKDF (reference sequence). The CDR3 spans 16 residues.

This receptor was obtained from a woman under 40 with active or convalescent COVID-19. Input material: peripheral blood. The chain employs TRBV15 and TRBJ1-4; 7 nucleotides align to TRBD1. CDR3: CATSRVGGTANEKLFF. The CDR3, as DNA: TGTGCCACCAGCAGAGTTGGAGGGACAGCTAATGAAAAACTGTTTTTT.